This TCR beta chain was recorded in a study of blood T cell repertoires in COVID-19. The overall study: Sample material is recorded as cDNA or gDNA derived from T cells, B-cell-depleted T cells, or PBMCs.

Original data processing: How many nucleated cells were present was estimated from reference gene primer amplification. Clones were read by immunoSEQ multiplex PCR, and TCRdb kept only the in-frame ones, dropping some. V and J calls and clone size are as listed in that table; D and trimming were resolved from the DNA. Among a few hundred thousand clones, about 90% were seen once, and the ten largest hold under 3%. Recruits, aged roughly 18 to 90 years, lived in some 25 US areas. The study counted Cohort 3 donors as recovered given two negative PCRs, clearance, or symptom resolution. The clonotype originates from a woman in her 30s who had recovered from COVID-19. Sequenced material: PBMCs or T cells enriched from blood (not recorded which).

The CDR3 bases are TGTGCCAGCACCCCCTTAGGGGGTGGTGAGCAGTACTTC. This gives the protein CASTPLGGGEQYF. V gene TRBV7-8 combines with J gene TRBJ2-7; D is perhaps TRBD1 (6 bases). The CDR3 length is 13 residues. CDR1 and CDR2 from the germline V gene are SGHVS and FQNEAQ. The ends were cut back, 7 bases at V and 7 bases at J, with 17 bases in the middle.